The rows below give T cell receptor beta chains drawn from one sample of a study of T-cell reconstitution after alpha-beta-depleted transplantation in children. TCRdb itself ran the PCR reads through MiXCR, one entry per CDR3 protein. The repertoire includes hundreds of thousands of distinct CDR3 sequences, about 9.5% of them detected once, and less than 9% sits in the top ten. The sample here was PBMCs, taken before TCRalphabeta/CD19-depleted stem cell transplant. These receptors all come from a boy under two years old with acute myeloid leukemia, due to receive a stem cell transplant. CDR3s include the opening cysteine and the closing phenylalanine or tryptophan. The D gene is left open where the match is weak. Some rows mark clone size as missing; the rest say once, few, many or name a class of expanded clone.

size	D	V	J	CDR3	DNA
many	TRBD2	TRBV6-5	TRBJ2-7	CASSYFRGGRDYEQYF	TGTGCCAGCAGTTACTTTCGAGGTGGGAGGGACTACGAGCAGTACTTC
many	.	TRBV5-1	TRBJ2-7	CASSLAGEPYEQYF	TGCGCCAGCAGCTTGGCCGGTGAGCCTTACGAGCAGTACTTC
many	.	TRBV3-1	TRBJ2-3	CASGDPPDTQYF	TGTGCCAGCGGGGACCCCCCTGATACGCAGTATTTT
few	TRBD2	TRBV5-1	TRBJ2-7	CASSLRLASSYEQYF	TGCGCCAGCAGCTTGCGACTAGCGAGCTCCTACGAGCAGTACTTC
many	TRBD2	TRBV5-1	TRBJ2-1	CASRLNPGGYNEQFF	TGCGCCAGCCGCCTGAATCCGGGGGGATACAATGAGCAGTTCTTC
many	.	TRBV20-1	TRBJ1-5	CSARGGDSNQPQHF	TGCAGTGCCAGGGGAGGGGATAGCAATCAGCCCCAGCATTTT
.	.	TRBV12-3/TRBV12-4	TRBJ1-1	CASSPRKTEAFF	TGTGCCAGCAGTCCCCGAAAAACTGAAGCTTTCTTT
.	TRBD1	TRBV12-3/TRBV12-4	TRBJ2-7	CASSLAGGQGYEQYF	TGTGCCAGCAGTTTAGCGGGAGGACAGGGTTACGAGCAGTACTTC
many	.	TRBV12-3/TRBV12-4	TRBJ2-5	CASSFLNGGIQETQYF	TGTGCCAGCAGTTTCCTAAATGGGGGGATCCAAGAGACCCAGTACTTC
many	.	TRBV28	TRBJ1-5	CASRDDQPQHF	TGTGCCAGCAGGGACGATCAGCCCCAGCATTTT
many	.	TRBV5-1	TRBJ2-5	CASSSRETETQYF	TGCGCCAGCAGCTCTCGGGAAACAGAGACCCAGTACTTC
many	TRBD1	TRBV29-1	TRBJ2-7	CSAVTGEPYEQYF	TGCAGCGCCGTGACAGGGGAGCCCTACGAGCAGTACTTC
many	TRBD1	TRBV5-1	TRBJ1-1	CASSTDRVNTEAFF	TGCGCCAGCAGCACGGACAGGGTCAACACTGAAGCTTTCTTT
many	TRBD1	TRBV10-3	TRBJ1-4	CAISGTGRDEKLFF	TGTGCCATCAGTGGGACAGGGAGGGATGAAAAACTGTTTTTT
many	TRBD2	TRBV7-9	TRBJ2-7	CASSRGRAHDEQYF	TGTGCCAGCAGCCGCGGGAGGGCCCACGATGAGCAGTACTTC
many	TRBD2	TRBV7-9	TRBJ2-7	CASSLGGLAYEQYF	TGTGCCAGCAGCTTAGGGGGACTAGCCTACGAGCAGTACTTC
many	TRBD2	TRBV29-1	TRBJ2-2	CSAKLAINTGELFF	TGCAGCGCGAAACTAGCGATTAACACCGGGGAGCTGTTTTTT
many	.	TRBV28	TRBJ2-5	CASSRRSQETQYF	TGTGCCAGCAGTAGGCGGTCCCAAGAGACCCAGTACTTC
many	TRBD2	TRBV7-3	TRBJ2-5	CASSFTSEETQYF	TGTGCCAGCAGCTTCACTAGCGAAGAGACCCAGTACTTC
many	.	TRBV4-2	TRBJ2-2	CASSQRTGELFF	TGTGCCAGCAGCCAACGGACCGGGGAGCTGTTTTTT
many	.	TRBV12-3/TRBV12-4	TRBJ2-5	CASSFFGRGHQETQYF	TGTGCCAGCAGTTTTTTCGGCAGGGGACATCAAGAGACCCAGTACTTC
many	.	TRBV20-1	TRBJ2-7	CSARARVSYEQYF	TGCAGTGCTAGAGCCAGGGTCTCCTACGAGCAGTACTTC
.	.	TRBV28	TRBJ2-4	CASRQELAKNIQYF	TGTGCCAGCAGACAGGAACTAGCCAAAAACATTCAGTACTTC
few	.	TRBV4-1	TRBJ2-3	CASSQGGRLVTDTQYF	TGCGCCAGCAGCCAAGGGGGGAGACTAGTCACAGATACGCAGTATTTT
many	.	TRBV6-6	TRBJ2-2	CASSYWGTGELFF	TGTGCCAGCAGTTATTGGGGAACCGGGGAGCTGTTTTTT
.	TRBD2	TRBV20-1	TRBJ2-7	CSALSLAGESSYEQYF	TGCAGTGCCCTATCACTAGCGGGAGAGAGTAGCTACGAGCAGTACTTC
.	.	TRBV18	TRBJ2-1	CASSTLAGTYNEQFF	TGTGCCAGCTCTACCCTTGCGGGAACCTACAATGAGCAGTTCTTC
many	TRBD1	TRBV19	TRBJ2-3	CASSAGTGGFTDTQYF	TGTGCCAGTAGTGCCGGGACAGGGGGTTTCACAGATACGCAGTATTTT
many	TRBD2	TRBV27	TRBJ2-1	CASSLFSGGAVYNEQFF	TGTGCCAGCAGTTTATTTTCCGGGGGGGCTGTCTACAATGAGCAGTTCTTC
many	TRBD1	TRBV28	TRBJ1-1	CASSLKGTGGTEAFF	TGTGCCAGCAGTTTGAAAGGGACAGGGGGAACTGAAGCTTTCTTT
.	.	TRBV28	TRBJ2-5	CASSSQLSQETQYF	TGTGCCAGCAGTTCCCAGTTAAGTCAAGAGACCCAGTACTTC
many	.	TRBV7-9	TRBJ2-4	CASTQLRNIQYF	TGTGCCAGCACCCAATTGCGAAACATTCAGTACTTC
.	.	TRBV5-4	TRBJ2-6	CASSASLPGANVLTF	TGTGCCAGCAGCGCGTCCCTCCCTGGGGCCAACGTCCTGACTTTC
many	TRBD2	TRBV25-1	TRBJ2-3	CASSEWASGGAGDTQYF	TGTGCCAGCAGTGAATGGGCTAGCGGGGGGGCCGGAGATACGCAGTATTTT
many	TRBD2	TRBV29-1	TRBJ2-3	CSVSSGTTDTQYF	TGCAGCGTCTCTAGCGGGACCACAGATACGCAGTATTTT
many	.	TRBV28	TRBJ2-7	CASSSGQNYEQYF	TGTGCCAGCAGTTCTGGACAGAACTACGAGCAGTACTTC
few	.	TRBV28	TRBJ2-4	CASSPRGNRAKNIQYF	TGTGCCAGCAGTCCCCGCGGCAATAGGGCCAAAAACATTCAGTACTTC
many	TRBD2	TRBV28	TRBJ2-1	CASSRGTSGEDEQFF	TGTGCCAGCAGTCGCGGGACTAGCGGTGAGGATGAGCAGTTCTTC
many	.	TRBV29-1	TRBJ2-7	CSVEEGDPEQYF	TGCAGCGTTGAAGAGGGGGACCCCGAGCAGTACTTC
many	.	TRBV27	TRBJ2-6	CASSTVAVTSGANVLTF	TGTGCCAGCAGCACCGTGGCGGTAACCTCTGGGGCCAACGTCCTGACTTTC
many	TRBD2	TRBV7-3	TRBJ2-1	CASSLAGSYNEQFF	TGCGCCAGCAGCTTAGCGGGCTCCTACAATGAGCAGTTCTTC
.	.	TRBV18	TRBJ2-7	CARSPGAYGTGEQYF	TGTGCCAGATCCCCAGGCGCCTACGGTACTGGGGAGCAGTACTTC
many	.	TRBV28	TRBJ1-1	CASSRRGRGEAFF	TGTGCCAGCAGTCGTCGGGGACGGGGTGAAGCTTTCTTT
many	.	TRBV5-1	TRBJ2-1	CASSLRNYNEQFF	TGCGCCAGCAGCTTGCGCAACTACAATGAGCAGTTCTTC
many	TRBD2	TRBV28	TRBJ2-5	CASSPSGRGPRETQYF	TGTGCCAGCAGTCCTAGCGGGAGGGGGCCGAGAGAGACCCAGTACTTC
many	.	TRBV28	TRBJ2-3	CASSPHSDTQYF	TGTGCCAGCAGTCCCCATTCAGATACGCAGTATTTT
.	TRBD2	TRBV20-1	TRBJ2-4	CSARATSGSSLAGNIQYF	TGCAGTGCTAGAGCAACTAGCGGGAGTTCCCTCGCTGGAAACATTCAGTACTTC
many	.	TRBV20-1	TRBJ2-2	CSAPRYRGNTGELFF	TGCAGTGCTCCCCGTTATCGGGGCAACACCGGGGAGCTGTTTTTT
many	.	TRBV9	TRBJ2-5	CASSVAPQGETQYF	TGTGCCAGCAGCGTAGCTCCCCAAGGCGAGACCCAGTACTTC
many	TRBD2	TRBV5-1	TRBJ2-7	CASSSEIKLAGLYEQYF	TGCGCCAGCAGCTCAGAAATAAAACTAGCGGGACTCTACGAGCAGTACTTC
many	.	TRBV7-9	TRBJ1-1	CASNAYRAGNTEAFF	TGTGCCAGCAACGCTTACAGGGCGGGGAACACTGAAGCTTTCTTT
many	.	TRBV29-1	TRBJ2-1	CSVVGLRNEQFF	TGCAGCGTCGTGGGACTTCGCAATGAGCAGTTCTTC
.	.	TRBV2	TRBJ2-3	CASSEGTLPDTQYF	TGTGCCAGCAGTGAGGGGACACTTCCAGATACGCAGTATTTT
many	TRBD2	TRBV11-2	TRBJ2-1	CASSFSGRGSEQFF	TGTGCCAGCAGCTTTAGCGGGAGAGGGAGTGAGCAGTTCTTC
many	TRBD2	TRBV20-1	TRBJ2-2	CSARVTSGTGELFF	TGCAGTGCTAGAGTGACTAGCGGGACCGGGGAGCTGTTTTTT
many	.	TRBV4-1	TRBJ2-2	CASSQVGTGELFF	TGCGCCAGCAGCCAAGTGGGCACCGGGGAGCTGTTTTTT
many	.	TRBV13	TRBJ1-1	CASSLGVPDTEAFF	TGTGCCAGCAGCTTAGGTGTACCGGACACTGAAGCTTTCTTT
.	.	TRBV24-1	TRBJ2-2	CATSDLDSHRELFF	TGTGCCACCAGTGATTTGGACAGTCACAGGGAGCTGTTTTTT
few	.	TRBV7-3	TRBJ2-2	CASSASLTGELFF	TGTGCCAGCAGCGCCTCCCTCACCGGGGAGCTGTTTTTT